This TCR beta chain stems from a study of T-cell memory formation after mild COVID-19. Background on the study: In these data, TCR clusters were largely donor specific.

Constant-segment primers were used for 5'RACE, and the resulting TCR alpha and TCR beta cDNA libraries carried sample barcodes and UMIs. MiXCR, run by TCRdb on the 5' RACE reads, gives a single entry per CDR3 protein. The table includes around 410,000 distinct CDR3 sequences, about a quarter detected once. A remark on this clonotype: The antigen is undetermined.

The study's findings and limits: Those CD4+ clones that contracted were mainly in CM and EM (CD8+ ones in EMRA).

The TCR comes from an adult woman who had mild COVID-19 (a few samples of this study predate the infection). Cell type and time point are not known. The sequenced sample consisted of PBMCs or a T cell subset sorted from them (not recorded which).

Here the CDR3 DNA reads TGTGCCAGCAGCTTAAAGGGGGGATCCTACAATGAGCAGTTCTTC. Its protein is CASSLKGGSYNEQFF. This chain uses TRBV6-5 with TRBJ2-1; TRBD1 or TRBD2 may be the D gene (6 bases each). Germline values: CDR1 MNHEY, CDR2 SVGAGI. The length of the CDR3 is 15 residues. Trimming took 6 bases from V and 1 from J, leaving 13 bases between them.